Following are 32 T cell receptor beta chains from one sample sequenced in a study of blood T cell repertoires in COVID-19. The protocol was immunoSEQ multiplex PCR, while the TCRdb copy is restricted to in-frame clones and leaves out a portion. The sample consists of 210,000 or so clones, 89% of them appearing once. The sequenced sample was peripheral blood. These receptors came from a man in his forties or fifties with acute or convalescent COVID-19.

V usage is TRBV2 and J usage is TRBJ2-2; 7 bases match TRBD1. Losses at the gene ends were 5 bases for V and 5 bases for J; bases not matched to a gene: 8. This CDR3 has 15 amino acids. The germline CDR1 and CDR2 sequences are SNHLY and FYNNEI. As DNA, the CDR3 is TGTGCCAGCAGTCCAAAAGGGGGCAGGACCGGGGAGCTGTTTTTT. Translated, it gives CASSPKGGRTGELFF.

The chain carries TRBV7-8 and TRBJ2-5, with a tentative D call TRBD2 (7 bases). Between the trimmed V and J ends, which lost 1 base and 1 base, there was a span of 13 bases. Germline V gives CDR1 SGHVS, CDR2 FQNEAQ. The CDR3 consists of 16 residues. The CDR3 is CASSLEWAGAQETQYF. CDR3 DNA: TGTGCCAGCAGCTTAGAATGGGCGGGGGCCCAAGAGACCCAGTACTTC.

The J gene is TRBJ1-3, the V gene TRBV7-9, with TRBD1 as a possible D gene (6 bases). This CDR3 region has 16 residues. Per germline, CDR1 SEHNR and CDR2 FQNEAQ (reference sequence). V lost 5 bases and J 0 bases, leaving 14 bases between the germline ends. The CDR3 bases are TGTGCCAGCAGCCGACGAAGGACAGACTCTGGAAACACCATATATTTT. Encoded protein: CASSRRRTDSGNTIYF. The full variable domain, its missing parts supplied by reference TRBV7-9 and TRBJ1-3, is DTGVSQNPRHKITKRGQNVTFRCDPISEHNRLYWYRQTLGQGPEFLTYFQNEAQLEKSRLLSDRFSAERPKGSFSTLEIQRTEQGDSAMYLCASSRRRTDSGNTIYFGEGSWLTVV.

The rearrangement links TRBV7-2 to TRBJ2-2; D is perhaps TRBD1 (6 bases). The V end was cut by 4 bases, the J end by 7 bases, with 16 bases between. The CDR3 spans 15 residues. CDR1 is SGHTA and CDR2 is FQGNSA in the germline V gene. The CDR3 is CASSSRDILLGELFF. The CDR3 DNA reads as TGTGCCAGCAGCTCTCGGGACATTCTTCTCGGGGAGCTGTTTTTT.

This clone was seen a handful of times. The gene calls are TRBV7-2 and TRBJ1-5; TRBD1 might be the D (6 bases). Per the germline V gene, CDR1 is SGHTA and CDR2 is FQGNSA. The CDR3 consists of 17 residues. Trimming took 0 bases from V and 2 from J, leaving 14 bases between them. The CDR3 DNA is TGTGCCAGCAGCTTAGCGCTAGGGGGGGCCGGCAATCAGCCCCAGCATTTT. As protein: CASSLALGGAGNQPQHF.

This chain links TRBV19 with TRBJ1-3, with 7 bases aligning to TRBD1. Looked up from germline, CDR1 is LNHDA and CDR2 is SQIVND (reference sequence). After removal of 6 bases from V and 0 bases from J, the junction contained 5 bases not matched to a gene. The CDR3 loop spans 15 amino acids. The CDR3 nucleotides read TGTGCCAGTAGCCGGACAGGTTACTCTGGAAACACCATATATTTT. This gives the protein CASSRTGYSGNTIYF.

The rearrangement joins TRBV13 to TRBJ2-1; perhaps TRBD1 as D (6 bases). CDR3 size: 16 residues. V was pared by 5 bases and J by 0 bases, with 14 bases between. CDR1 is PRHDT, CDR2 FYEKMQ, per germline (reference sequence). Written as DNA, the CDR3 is TGTGCCAGCAGCCCCATGGACAGACGCTCCTACAATGAGCAGTTCTTC. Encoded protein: CASSPMDRRSYNEQFF.

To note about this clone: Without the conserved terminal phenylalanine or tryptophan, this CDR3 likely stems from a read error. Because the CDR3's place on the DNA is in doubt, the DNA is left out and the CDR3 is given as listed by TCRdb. The CDR3 here is CASISSGQVI. J is TRBJ2-7 and V is TRBV2; the table names TRBD1, a call not compared with the DNA. Ends included, the CDR3 has 10 residues. Germline values: CDR1 SNHLY, CDR2 FYNNEI.

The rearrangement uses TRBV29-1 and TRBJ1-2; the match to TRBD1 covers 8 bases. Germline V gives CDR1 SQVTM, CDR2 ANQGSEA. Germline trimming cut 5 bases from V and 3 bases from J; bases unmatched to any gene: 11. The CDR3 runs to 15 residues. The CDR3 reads CSVQGARPNDYGYTF. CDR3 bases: TGCAGCGTTCAGGGGGCGCGGCCGAATGACTATGGCTACACCTTC.

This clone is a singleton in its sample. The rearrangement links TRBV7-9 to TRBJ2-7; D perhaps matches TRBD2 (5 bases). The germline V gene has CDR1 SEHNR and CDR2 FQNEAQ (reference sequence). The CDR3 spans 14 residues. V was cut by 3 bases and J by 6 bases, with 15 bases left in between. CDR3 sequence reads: CASSLEAAASEQYF. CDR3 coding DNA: TGTGCCAGCAGCTTGGAGGCTGCAGCGTCCGAGCAGTACTTC.

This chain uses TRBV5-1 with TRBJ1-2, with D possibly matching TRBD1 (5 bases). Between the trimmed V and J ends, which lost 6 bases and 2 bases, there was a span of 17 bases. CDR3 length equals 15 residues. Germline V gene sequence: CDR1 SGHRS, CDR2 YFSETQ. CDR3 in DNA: TGCGCCAGCAAGGTGGGGCTGTCTTCAAACTATGGCTACACCTTC. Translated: CASKVGLSSNYGYTF.

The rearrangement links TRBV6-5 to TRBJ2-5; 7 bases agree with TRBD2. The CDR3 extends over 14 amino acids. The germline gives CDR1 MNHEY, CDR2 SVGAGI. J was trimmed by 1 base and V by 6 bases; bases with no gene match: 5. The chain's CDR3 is CASRKSSGQETQYF. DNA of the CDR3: TGTGCCAGCAGGAAGTCTAGCGGCCAAGAGACCCAGTACTTC.

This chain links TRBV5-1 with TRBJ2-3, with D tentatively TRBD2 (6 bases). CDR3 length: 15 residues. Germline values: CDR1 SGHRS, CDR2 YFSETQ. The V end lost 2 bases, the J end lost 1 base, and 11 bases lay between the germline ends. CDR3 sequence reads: CASSLSPGGTDTQYF. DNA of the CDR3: TGCGCCAGCAGCTTATCGCCGGGGGGCACAGATACGCAGTATTTT.

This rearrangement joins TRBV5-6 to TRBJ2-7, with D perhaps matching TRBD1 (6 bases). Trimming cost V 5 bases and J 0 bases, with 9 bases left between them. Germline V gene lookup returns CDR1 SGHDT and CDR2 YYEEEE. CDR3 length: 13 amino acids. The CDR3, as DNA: TGTGCCAGCAGTCGGGACAACTCCTACGAGCAGTACTTC. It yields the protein CASSRDNSYEQYF.

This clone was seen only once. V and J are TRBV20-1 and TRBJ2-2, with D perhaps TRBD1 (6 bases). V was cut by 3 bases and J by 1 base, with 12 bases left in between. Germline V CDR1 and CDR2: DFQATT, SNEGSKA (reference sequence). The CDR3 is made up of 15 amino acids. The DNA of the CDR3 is TGCAGTGCTAGTGTATCAGGGGTGAACACCGGGGAGCTGTTTTTT. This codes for CSASVSGVNTGELFF.

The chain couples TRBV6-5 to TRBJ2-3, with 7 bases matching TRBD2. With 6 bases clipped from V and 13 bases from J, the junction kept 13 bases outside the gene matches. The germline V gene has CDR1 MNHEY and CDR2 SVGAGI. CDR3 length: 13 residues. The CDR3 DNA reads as TGTGCCAGCAGCCCAAACCGGGAGGAGGCCAAGTATTTT. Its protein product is CASSPNREEAKYF.

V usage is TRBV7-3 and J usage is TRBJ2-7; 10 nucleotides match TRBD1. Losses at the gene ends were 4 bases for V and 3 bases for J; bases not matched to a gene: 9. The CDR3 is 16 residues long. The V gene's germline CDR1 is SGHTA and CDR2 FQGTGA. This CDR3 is CASSSDRGRPVYEQYF. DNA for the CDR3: TGTGCCAGCAGCTCCGACAGGGGGCGCCCCGTCTACGAGCAGTACTTC.

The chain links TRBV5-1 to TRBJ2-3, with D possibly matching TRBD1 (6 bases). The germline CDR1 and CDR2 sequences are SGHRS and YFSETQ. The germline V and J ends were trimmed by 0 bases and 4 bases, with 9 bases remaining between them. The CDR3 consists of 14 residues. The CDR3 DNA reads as TGCGCCAGCAGCTTGGCACAGGGCCCAGATACGCAGTATTTT. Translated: CASSLAQGPDTQYF.

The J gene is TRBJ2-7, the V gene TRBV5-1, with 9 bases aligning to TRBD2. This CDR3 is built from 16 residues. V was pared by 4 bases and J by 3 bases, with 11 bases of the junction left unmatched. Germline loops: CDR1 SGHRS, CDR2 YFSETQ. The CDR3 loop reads CASSPGLAPKLYEQYF. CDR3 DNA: TGCGCCAGCAGCCCAGGACTAGCGCCAAAGCTCTACGAGCAGTACTTC. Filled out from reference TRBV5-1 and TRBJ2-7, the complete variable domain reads KAGVTQTPRYLIKTRGQQVTLSCSPISGHRSVSWYQQTPGQGLQFLFEYFSETQRNKGNFPGRFSGRQFSNSRSEMNVSTLELGDSALYLCASSPGLAPKLYEQYFGPGTRLTVT.

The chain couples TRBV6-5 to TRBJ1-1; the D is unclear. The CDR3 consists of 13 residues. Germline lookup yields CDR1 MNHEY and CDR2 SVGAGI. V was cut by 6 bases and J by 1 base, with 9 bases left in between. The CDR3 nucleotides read TGTGCCAGCAGCAGTACACCGAACACTGAAGCTTTCTTT. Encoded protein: CASSSTPNTEAFF.

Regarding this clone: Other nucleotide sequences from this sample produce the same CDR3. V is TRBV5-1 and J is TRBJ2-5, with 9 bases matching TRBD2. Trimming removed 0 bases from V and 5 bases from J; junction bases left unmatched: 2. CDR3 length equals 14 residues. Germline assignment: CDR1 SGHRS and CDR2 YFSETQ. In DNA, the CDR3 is TGCGCCAGCAGCTTGGCTAGCGGGGTGGAGACCCAGTACTTC. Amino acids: CASSLASGVETQYF. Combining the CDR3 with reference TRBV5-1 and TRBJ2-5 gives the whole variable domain KAGVTQTPRYLIKTRGQQVTLSCSPISGHRSVSWYQQTPGQGLQFLFEYFSETQRNKGNFPGRFSGRQFSNSRSEMNVSTLELGDSALYLCASSLASGVETQYFGPGTRLLVL.

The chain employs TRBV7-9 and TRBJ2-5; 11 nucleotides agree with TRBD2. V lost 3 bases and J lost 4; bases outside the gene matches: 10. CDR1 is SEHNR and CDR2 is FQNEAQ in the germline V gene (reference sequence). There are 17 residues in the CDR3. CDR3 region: CASSFGLAGQHGETQYF. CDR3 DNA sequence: TGTGCCAGCAGCTTCGGACTAGCGGGCCAGCACGGAGAGACCCAGTACTTC.

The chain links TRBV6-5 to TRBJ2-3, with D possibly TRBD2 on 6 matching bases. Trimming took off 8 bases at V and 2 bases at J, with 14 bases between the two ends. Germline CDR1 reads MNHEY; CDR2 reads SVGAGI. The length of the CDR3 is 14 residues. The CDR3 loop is CASRVGGHTDTQYF. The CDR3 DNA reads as TGTGCCAGCCGGGTAGGAGGGCACACAGATACGCAGTATTTT.

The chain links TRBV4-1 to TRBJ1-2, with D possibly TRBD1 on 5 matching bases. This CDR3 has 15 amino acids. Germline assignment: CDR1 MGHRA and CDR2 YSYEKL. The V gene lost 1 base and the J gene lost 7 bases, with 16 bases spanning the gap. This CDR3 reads CASSQGLGEGAGYTF. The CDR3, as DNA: TGCGCCAGCAGCCAAGGTTTAGGGGAAGGGGCTGGCTACACCTTC.

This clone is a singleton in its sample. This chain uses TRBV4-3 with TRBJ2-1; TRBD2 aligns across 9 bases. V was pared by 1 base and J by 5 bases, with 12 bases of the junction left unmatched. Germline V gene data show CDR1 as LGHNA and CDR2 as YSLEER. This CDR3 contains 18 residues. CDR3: CASSQVPGSGGANNEQFF. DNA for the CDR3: TGCGCCAGCAGCCAAGTTCCGGGTAGCGGGGGAGCCAACAATGAGCAGTTCTTC.

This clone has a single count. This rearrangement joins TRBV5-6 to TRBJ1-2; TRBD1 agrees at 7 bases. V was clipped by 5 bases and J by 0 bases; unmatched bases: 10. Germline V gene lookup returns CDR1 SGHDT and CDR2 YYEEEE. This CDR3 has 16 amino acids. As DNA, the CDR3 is TGTGCCAGCAGGCCTGAGGGACAGCGAGCTAACTATGGCTACACCTTC. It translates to CASRPEGQRANYGYTF.

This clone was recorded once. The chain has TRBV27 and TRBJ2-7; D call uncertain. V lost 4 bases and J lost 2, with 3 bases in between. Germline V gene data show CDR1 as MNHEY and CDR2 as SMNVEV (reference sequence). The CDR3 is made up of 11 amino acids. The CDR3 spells CASSSTYEQYF. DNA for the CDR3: TGTGCCAGCAGTTCCACCTACGAGCAGTACTTC.

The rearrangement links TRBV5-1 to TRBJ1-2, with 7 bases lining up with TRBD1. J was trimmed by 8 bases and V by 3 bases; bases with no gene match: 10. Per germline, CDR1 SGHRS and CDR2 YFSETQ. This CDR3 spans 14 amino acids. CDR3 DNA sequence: TGCGCCAGCAGCTCCGACAGGGCCCTGGAAGGCTACACCTTC. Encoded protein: CASSSDRALEGYTF.

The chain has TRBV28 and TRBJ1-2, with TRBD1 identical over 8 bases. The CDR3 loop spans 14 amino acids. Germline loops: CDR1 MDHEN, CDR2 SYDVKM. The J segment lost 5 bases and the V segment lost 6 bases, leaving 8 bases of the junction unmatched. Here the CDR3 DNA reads TGTGCCAGCAGATACGGACAGGGTGTTTATGGCTACACCTTC. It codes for CASRYGQGVYGYTF.

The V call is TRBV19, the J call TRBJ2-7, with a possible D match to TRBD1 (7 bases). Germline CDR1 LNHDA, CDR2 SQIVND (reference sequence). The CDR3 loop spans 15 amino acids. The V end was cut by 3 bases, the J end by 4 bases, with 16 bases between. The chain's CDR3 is CASSIGQGGLYEQYF. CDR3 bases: TGTGCCAGTAGTATTGGCCAGGGGGGTTTGTACGAGCAGTACTTC.

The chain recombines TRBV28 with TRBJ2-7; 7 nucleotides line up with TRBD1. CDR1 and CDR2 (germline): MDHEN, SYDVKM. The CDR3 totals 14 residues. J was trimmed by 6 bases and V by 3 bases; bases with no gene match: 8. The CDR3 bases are TGTGCCAGCAGTTTTCCCGACAGGGTCACCGAGCAGTACTTC. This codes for CASSFPDRVTEQYF.

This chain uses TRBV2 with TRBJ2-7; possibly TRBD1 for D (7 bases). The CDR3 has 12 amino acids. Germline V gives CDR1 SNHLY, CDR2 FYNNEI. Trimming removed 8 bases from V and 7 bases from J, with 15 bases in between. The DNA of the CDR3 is TGTGCCAGCGCAGGGGGGCCTGGGGAGCAGTACTTC. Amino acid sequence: CASAGGPGEQYF.